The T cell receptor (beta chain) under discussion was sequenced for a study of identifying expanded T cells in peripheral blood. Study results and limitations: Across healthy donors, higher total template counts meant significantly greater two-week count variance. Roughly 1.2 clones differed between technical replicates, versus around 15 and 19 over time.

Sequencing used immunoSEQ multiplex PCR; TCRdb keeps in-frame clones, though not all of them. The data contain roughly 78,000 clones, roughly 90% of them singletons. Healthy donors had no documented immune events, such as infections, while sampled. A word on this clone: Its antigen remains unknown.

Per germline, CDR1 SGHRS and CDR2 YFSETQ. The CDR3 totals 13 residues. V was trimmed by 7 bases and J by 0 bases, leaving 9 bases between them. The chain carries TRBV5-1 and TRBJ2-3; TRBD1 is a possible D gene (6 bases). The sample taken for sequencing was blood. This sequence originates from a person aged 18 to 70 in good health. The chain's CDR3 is CASRDTSTDTQYF. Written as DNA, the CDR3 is TGCGCCAGCCGGGACACTAGCACAGATACGCAGTATTTT.